This T cell receptor (beta chain) was observed in a study of cytomegalovirus exposure and HLA in healthy donors. The PCR ran on 60 Vbeta and 13 Jbeta primers. The data were produced by immunoSEQ multiplex PCR, yet TCRdb's version contains in-frame clones alone and is incomplete. This table has some 210,000 clones, about 87% appearing once. This clone was counted a single time. The receptor's source is a man aged 25-40 years in good health and CMV-seronegative. The sample taken for sequencing was PBMCs.

The DNA for the CDR3 is TGTGCCTTGGACAGGGTGAACACTGAAGCTTTCTTT. It codes for CALDRVNTEAFF. The gene calls are TRBV30 and TRBJ1-1, with 8 bases identical to TRBD1. Germline lookup yields CDR1 GTSNPN and CDR2 SVGIG (reference sequence). The CDR3 covers 12 residues. Trimming took 7 bases from V and 0 from J; bases not matched to a gene: 1.